This T cell receptor beta chain was found in a study of control samples from healthy donors and cancer patients. The table came from immunoSEQ multiplex PCR; TCRdb's copy has only in-frame clones and leaves some out. The data hold approximately 130,000 clones, with about 87% observed a single time. This CDR3 comprises 14 residues. Germline V gene data show CDR1 as PRHDT and CDR2 as FYEKMQ (reference sequence). Unmatched junction bases numbered 8, after V lost 8 bases and J lost 4 bases. The chain couples TRBV13 to TRBJ2-7; 10 bases are a match to TRBD1. This receptor was obtained from a man under 40 in good health. Sequencing was carried out using blood. This chain's CDR3 is CASGDRGSLYEQYF. The CDR3 DNA sequence: TGTGCCAGCGGGGACAGGGGAAGCCTGTACGAGCAGTACTTC.